A single sample gave rise to the 13 T cell receptor beta chains below, sequenced in a study of blood T cell repertoires in COVID-19 (dated by TCRdb to 2019 to 2021). Libraries were built with the immunoSEQ multiplex PCR assay. TCRdb obtained this table from immuneACCESS and retained in-frame rearrangements with V and J assigned. These tables miss some clones; where compared with another copy, unresolved V genes account for less than half of the shortfall, and the remainder is unexplained. The sample table lists approximately 100,000 clones, almost 85% of them with a count of one. The ten largest clones capture about 10% of the sample. The sequenced sample consisted of peripheral blood. The receptors shown here come from a man between 65 and 85 years old with acute or convalescent COVID-19.

V gene TRBV9 combines with J gene TRBJ2-2, with D unclear. CDR3 size: 14 residues. The germline V and J ends were trimmed by 7 bases and 0 bases, with 10 bases remaining between them. Germline V CDR1 and CDR2: SGDLS, YYNGEE. The DNA of the CDR3 is TGTGCCAGCTCGGTCAATACGAACACCGGGGAGCTGTTTTTT. Protein sequence: CASSVNTNTGELFF.

The chain combines TRBV12-3 or TRBV12-4 with TRBJ1-6; no clear D gene. Deletions cut 4 bases from V and 13 bases from J, with 11 bases between. This CDR3 spans 12 amino acids. The CDR3 nucleotides are TGTGCCAGCAGTTCAGGTGGCAGGCCCCTCCACTTT. Its translation is CASSSGGRPLHF.

This clone appeared a single time. V and J are TRBV3-1 (or the pseudogene TRBV3-2) and TRBJ2-1; the match to TRBD2 covers 7 bases. Germline CDR1 is LGHDT and CDR2 is YNNKEL (reference sequence). Trimming removed 5 bases from V and 4 bases from J; junction bases left unmatched: 8. CDR3 size: 15 residues. CDR3 residues: CASSYPSSGYNEQFF. Written as DNA, the CDR3 is TGTGCCAGCAGCTACCCCTCTAGCGGATACAATGAGCAGTTCTTC.

J is TRBJ2-5 and V is TRBV5-1; TRBD2 aligns across 7 bases. The CDR3 is 15 amino acids. Per germline, CDR1 SGHRS and CDR2 YFSETQ. V lost 0 bases, J lost 2 bases, and 4 bases stayed unmatched. In nucleotides, the CDR3 is TGCGCCAGCAGCTTGGGCGGGGGAGGTCAAGAGACCCAGTACTTC. It translates to CASSLGGGGQETQYF.

This chain links TRBV27 with TRBJ2-3; weak D call: TRBD2 (5 bases). Deletions cut 3 bases from V and 2 bases from J, with 15 bases between. Per the germline V gene, CDR1 is MNHEY and CDR2 is SMNVEV (reference sequence). There are 16 residues in the CDR3. The CDR3 sequence is CASSLTKAPPTDTQYF. The CDR3 nucleotides are TGTGCCAGCAGTTTGACTAAAGCCCCCCCCACAGATACGCAGTATTTT.

This clone was seen a handful of times. This chain links TRBV19 with TRBJ1-5; 7 bases fit TRBD1. CDR3 length equals 13 residues. Germline V gene sequence: CDR1 LNHDA, CDR2 SQIVND (reference sequence). V lost 3 bases to trimming and J lost 7 bases; unmatched junction nucleotides: 3. The CDR3 loop is CASSMGQLQPQHF. The CDR3 DNA is TGTGCCAGTAGTATGGGACAGTTGCAGCCCCAGCATTTT.

The chain employs TRBV9 and TRBJ2-3; 8 nucleotides line up with TRBD2. The CDR3 is 15 residues long. Germline V gives CDR1 SGDLS, CDR2 YYNGEE. The V segment lost 0 bases and the J segment 2 bases; nucleotides outside the gene matches: 2. CDR3 loop: CASSVGLAFTDTQYF. The CDR3 DNA is TGTGCCAGCAGCGTAGGACTAGCGTTCACAGATACGCAGTATTTT.

The chain recombines TRBV3-1 (or the pseudogene TRBV3-2) with TRBJ2-7; D is unclear. V was clipped by 0 bases and J by 3 bases, with 18 bases between them. The CDR3 contains 17 residues. Germline V gives CDR1 LGHDT, CDR2 YNNKEL (reference sequence). CDR3 protein: CASSQESGYQDFYEQYF. The CDR3 DNA follows: TGTGCCAGCAGCCAAGAATCTGGTTACCAGGATTTCTACGAGCAGTACTTC.

The rearrangement links TRBV20-1 to TRBJ2-7; possibly TRBD1 for D (7 bases). With 3 bases removed from V and 1 base from J, the gap between germline ends came to 16 bases. Germline lookup yields CDR1 DFQATT and CDR2 SNEGSKA (reference sequence). The CDR3 length is 15 residues. The CDR3 here is CSASGGGRFSYEQYF. DNA for the CDR3: TGCAGTGCTAGTGGAGGGGGCCGGTTTTCCTACGAGCAGTACTTC.

The table lists this clone with a count of one. The chain couples TRBV30 to TRBJ1-2; a possible D gene is TRBD1 (6 bases). Per germline, CDR1 GTSNPN and CDR2 SVGIG (reference sequence). The CDR3 length is 15 residues. V lost 0 bases and J lost 5, with 16 bases in between. The CDR3 protein is CAWSVGFLQGYGYTF. The CDR3 coding sequence is TGTGCCTGGAGTGTCGGGTTTTTACAGGGTTATGGCTACACCTTC.

This clone was picked up one time. The genes are TRBV6-6 and TRBJ2-1; a possible D gene is TRBD2 (6 bases). Germline loops: CDR1 MNHNY, CDR2 SVGAGI (reference sequence). This CDR3 comprises 13 residues. Trimming took 8 bases from V and 8 from J, leaving 16 bases between them. DNA for the CDR3: TGTGCCAGCCGGAGACTAGAGTGGCATGAGCAGTTCTTC. Its protein product is CASRRLEWHEQFF.

This sequence joins TRBV19 and TRBJ2-2; the match to TRBD1 covers 8 bases. The CDR3 length is 15 residues. The V gene's germline CDR1 is LNHDA and CDR2 SQIVND (reference sequence). Germline trimming cut 7 bases from V and 1 base from J; bases unmatched to any gene: 5. CDR3 sequence reads: CASIQGAQNTGELFF. As DNA, the CDR3 is TGTGCCAGTATCCAGGGGGCCCAGAACACCGGGGAGCTGTTTTTT.

V gene TRBV6-2 or TRBV6-3 combines with J gene TRBJ2-7; 10 bases align to TRBD2. CDR1 and CDR2 (germline): MNHEY, SVGEGT. This CDR3 has 15 amino acids. J gave up 4 bases and V 2 bases, and 5 bases lay outside the gene matches. The CDR3 here is CASSYAQREGYEQYF. DNA of the CDR3: TGTGCCAGCAGTTACGCCCAGCGGGAGGGGTACGAGCAGTACTTC.